These T cell receptor beta chains were read from a single sample in a study of blood T cell repertoires in COVID-19. Only in-frame clones appear in the TCRdb table, and some are missing; sequencing was by immunoSEQ multiplex PCR. The sample yields roughly 220,000 clones, about four fifths seen once. The sequenced material came from PBMCs or T cells enriched from blood (not recorded which). The receptors stem from a woman in her thirties or forties with acute COVID-19. The CDR3 runs from the conserved cysteine through the conserved F or W. The D gene is left open where the match is weak.

V gene	J gene	D gene	CDR3 protein
TRBV6-5	TRBJ2-2	TRBD2	CASSSPGGENTGELFF
TRBV5-6	TRBJ2-5	NA	CASSPSRVETQYF
TRBV21-1	TRBJ2-2	NA	CASSKGTRDRSPQGELFF
TRBV7-2	TRBJ1-6	TRBD1	CASSLLGTGGASLHF
TRBV7-2	TRBJ2-1	TRBD1	CASSLIGTGASRHNEQFF
TRBV6-5	TRBJ1-3	NA	CAIGSDSSGNTIYF
TRBV2	TRBJ2-2	TRBD2	CASSGSGGVDTGELFF
TRBV6-5	TRBJ1-5	NA	CAPGPDYSNQPQHF
TRBV6-5	TRBJ2-7	TRBD1	CASQGQLTYEQYF
TRBV24-1	TRBJ2-7	NA	CATSDPNRDEQYF
TRBV11-3	TRBJ1-1	NA	CASSGGSNTEAFF
TRBV4-2	TRBJ2-1	NA	CASSQDSRPYNEQFF
TRBV6-5	TRBJ2-3	NA	CASSYDRLSTDTQYF
TRBV10-3	TRBJ1-5	NA	CAISESSREGQPQHF
TRBV28	TRBJ2-7	TRBD1	CASSFGTGKSYEQYF
TRBV6-1	TRBJ1-4	NA	CASSEWGGPSTNEKLFF
TRBV6-2/TRBV6-3	TRBJ1-2	TRBD1	CASSSRDRASGGYTF
TRBV27	TRBJ2-1	TRBD2	CASSTPGTSGINEQFF
TRBV18	TRBJ2-2	TRBD1	CASSPETGSTGELFF
TRBV6-1	TRBJ2-7	NA	CASSESWGHQGLAYEQYF
TRBV7-2	TRBJ1-6	NA	CASSLLGSPLHF
TRBV2	TRBJ1-6	NA	CASNVGGRNSPLHF
TRBV28	TRBJ2-2	TRBD1	CASSPGGTNTGELFF
TRBV7-2	TRBJ1-1	NA	CASSLVSSVNTEAFF
TRBV9	TRBJ1-4	TRBD1	CASSVGGGQVAEKLFF
TRBV5-1	TRBJ2-1	TRBD2	CASSSLLLAGGDNEQFF
TRBV18	TRBJ1-1	NA	CASSPTNTEAFF
TRBV7-2	TRBJ2-3	TRBD1	CASSLGGQGNTDTQYF
TRBV11-1	TRBJ1-1	NA	CASTRPTGNTEAFF
TRBV14	TRBJ1-2	NA	CASSQVGRGLMGYTF
TRBV7-2	TRBJ1-5	TRBD1	CASSWRDRAVGQPQHF
TRBV28	TRBJ1-1	NA	CASSWGRGDTEAFF
TRBV2	TRBJ1-4	NA	CASRLDTPGGKLFF
TRBV2	TRBJ2-7	NA	CASTGIHYEQYF
TRBV7-2	TRBJ2-7	NA	CASSKDRTKTYEQYF